The present T cell receptor (beta chain) was sequenced within a study of identical twins listed by TCRdb under 2016. With regard to the full study: TCR alpha and beta repertoires from monozygotic twins, unrelated adults of various ages and cord blood were deep-sequenced to test whether fetal clonotypes persist. To rule out contamination, the twin experiments were replicated at different times with different library preparation protocols.

Every donor was a healthy Caucasian. Three unrelated non-twin adults were also sequenced: a male aged 18 to 30, a male aged 50 to 60 and a female aged 50 to 60. Miltenyi CD45RO+ enrichment and human naive T-cell isolation kits were used to isolate memory (CD45RO+) and naive T cells from PBMC. Receptor libraries were prepared by 5' RACE. Sequencing took place on an Illumina HiSeq 2000. A universal primer binding site was added through template switching, and the final cDNA carried a unique molecular identifier so that TCR cDNA molecules could be counted accurately. First-strand cDNA for TCR alpha and beta chains was synthesized from specific primers in the conserved constant-segment region. Each cDNA library was double barcoded, with a SMART-Mk sample barcode plus Illumina barcodes, to control for contamination. TruSeq adapter sequences and Illumina sample barcodes were added in two successive PCR steps. TCR alpha and beta cDNA libraries were sequenced on the Illumina HiSeq platform with custom primers. As for the authors' bioinformatics: Raw reads were processed with MiGEC to extract unique molecular identifiers, and MiXCR was used to determine CDR3 positions. For each individual, recombination models were inferred using an EM algorithm with the repgenHMM and IGoR tools. The tcR package in R was used for shared clonotype analysis, with sharing normalized by the product of cloneset sizes. Out-of-frame nonproductive sequences were analyzed to study raw recombination free of thymic and clonal selection effects. The public reads were reanalyzed by TCRdb: fastp trimming at Q25, MiXCR alignment, in-frame beta chains only. Here each entry gathers all rows of one CDR3 protein and keeps the most common genes and DNA. The V and J calls reflect TCRdb's pipeline rather than the authors' work. Across this sample there are approximately 410,000 distinct CDR3 sequences, with approximately 18% seen only once. The ten largest clones represent approximately 12% of the sample.

This clonotype was seen a few times. Its antigen specificity is not known. There are no base qualities to consult, and no much larger clone falls within one base. Relative to germline, V is missing 0 bases and J is missing 4 bases, with 3 bases of the junction outside any gene match. The germline V gene encodes CDR1 SGHRS and CDR2 YFSETQ. Its CDR3 holds 15 amino acids, cysteine through phenylalanine. Only CDR3 DNA is held: 45 bases, read in frame from base 1. What the authors observed across the whole study: Fewer insertions were carried by abundant cord blood beta clonotypes, a similar but weaker trend appeared in young adult naive repertoires, and no such trend appeared in memory repertoires. Conclusions relied on cross-sectional statistical analysis, since the same donors could not be followed over many years. In beta out-of-frame sequences, excess twin sharing was weaker, because having fewer shared sequences lowered the signal-to-noise ratio. Compared with coincidental sharing between unrelated individuals, out-of-frame TCR alpha sequences shared between twins showed an excess of sequences with low generation probability. In monozygotic twins, out-of-frame TCR alpha sharing was systematically underestimated by recombination models, although the models agreed with sharing between unrelated individuals. Invariant T cells such as MAIT and iNKT could partly confound zero-insertion analyses, although diverse VJ usage argued against such confounding for most clonotypes.

The TCR sequence derives from a man between 45 and 60 years old in good health. The rearrangement joined TRBV5-1 to TRBJ2-1; the junction holds 8 bases that match TRBD1. Sequencing used naive T cells sorted from blood. The sample's cell subset or site label, decoded: cells isolated with a human naive T-cell isolation kit. The CDR3 loop reads CASSLGTGWYNEQFF. The DNA sequence is TGCGCCAGCAGCTTGGGGACAGGGTGGTACAATGAGCAGTTCTTC.